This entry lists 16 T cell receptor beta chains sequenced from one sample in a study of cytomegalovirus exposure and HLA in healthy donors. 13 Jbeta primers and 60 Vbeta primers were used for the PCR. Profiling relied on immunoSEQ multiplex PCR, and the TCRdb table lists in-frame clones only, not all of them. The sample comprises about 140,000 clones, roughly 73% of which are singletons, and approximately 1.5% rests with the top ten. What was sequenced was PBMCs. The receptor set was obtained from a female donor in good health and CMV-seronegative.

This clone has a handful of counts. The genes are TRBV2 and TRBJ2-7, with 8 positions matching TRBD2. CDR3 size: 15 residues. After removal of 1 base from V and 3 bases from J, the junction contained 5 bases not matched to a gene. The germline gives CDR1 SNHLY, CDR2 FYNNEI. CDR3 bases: TGTGCCAGCAGTGAAGGAGCGGGAGACCTCTACGAGCAGTACTTC. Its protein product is CASSEGAGDLYEQYF.

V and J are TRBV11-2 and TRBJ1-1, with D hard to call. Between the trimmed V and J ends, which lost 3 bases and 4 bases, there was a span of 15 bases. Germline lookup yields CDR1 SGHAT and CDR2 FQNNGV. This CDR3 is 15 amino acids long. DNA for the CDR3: TGTGCCAGCAGCTTTTATGGGCTGCGGGGCACTGAAGCTTTCTTT. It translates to CASSFYGLRGTEAFF.

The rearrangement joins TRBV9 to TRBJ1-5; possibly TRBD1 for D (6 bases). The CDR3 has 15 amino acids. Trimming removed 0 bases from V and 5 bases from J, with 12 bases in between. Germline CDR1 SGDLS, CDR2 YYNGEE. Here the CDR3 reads CASSVDGQHHQPQHF. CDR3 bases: TGTGCCAGCAGCGTAGACGGACAGCATCATCAGCCCCAGCATTTT. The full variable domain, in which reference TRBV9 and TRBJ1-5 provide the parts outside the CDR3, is DSGVTQTPKHLITATGQRVTLRCSPRSGDLSVYWYQQSLDQGLQFLIQYYNGEERAKGNILERFSAQQFPDLHSELNLSSLELGDSALYFCASSVDGQHHQPQHFGDGTRLSIL.

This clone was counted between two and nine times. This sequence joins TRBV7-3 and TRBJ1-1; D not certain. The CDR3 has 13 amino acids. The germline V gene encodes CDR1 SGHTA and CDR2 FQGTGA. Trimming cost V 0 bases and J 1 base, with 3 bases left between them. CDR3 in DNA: TGTGCCAGCAGCTTAACCGGGAACACTGAAGCTTTCTTT. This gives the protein CASSLTGNTEAFF.

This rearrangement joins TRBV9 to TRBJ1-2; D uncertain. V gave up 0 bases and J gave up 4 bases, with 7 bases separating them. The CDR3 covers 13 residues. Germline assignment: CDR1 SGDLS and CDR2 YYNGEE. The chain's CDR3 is CASSVAGTYGYTF. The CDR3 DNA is TGTGCCAGCAGCGTAGCCGGTACCTATGGCTACACCTTC.

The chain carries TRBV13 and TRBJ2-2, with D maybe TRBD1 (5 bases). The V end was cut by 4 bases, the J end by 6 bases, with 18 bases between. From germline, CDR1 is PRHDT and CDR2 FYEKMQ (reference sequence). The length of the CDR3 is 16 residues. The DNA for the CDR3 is TGTGCCAGCAGCTCATTGGGCAGGGTTTTTGCCGGGGAGCTGTTTTTT. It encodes CASSSLGRVFAGELFF.

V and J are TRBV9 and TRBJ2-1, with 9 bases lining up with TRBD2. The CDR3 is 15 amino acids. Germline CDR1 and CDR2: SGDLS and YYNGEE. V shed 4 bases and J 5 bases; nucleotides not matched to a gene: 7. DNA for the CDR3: TGTGCCAGCAGCCTAAGCGGGGGGTATAACAATGAGCAGTTCTTC. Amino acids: CASSLSGGYNNEQFF. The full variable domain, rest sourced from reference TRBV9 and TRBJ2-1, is DSGVTQTPKHLITATGQRVTLRCSPRSGDLSVYWYQQSLDQGLQFLIQYYNGEERAKGNILERFSAQQFPDLHSELNLSSLELGDSALYFCASSLSGGYNNEQFFGPGTRLTVL.

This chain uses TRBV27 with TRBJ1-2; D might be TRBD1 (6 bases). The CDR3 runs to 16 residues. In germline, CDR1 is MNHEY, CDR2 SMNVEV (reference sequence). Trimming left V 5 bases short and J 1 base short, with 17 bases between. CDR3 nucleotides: TGTGCCAGCAGTCCTACCGGGACAACTCTTAACTATGGCTACACCTTC. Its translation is CASSPTGTTLNYGYTF.

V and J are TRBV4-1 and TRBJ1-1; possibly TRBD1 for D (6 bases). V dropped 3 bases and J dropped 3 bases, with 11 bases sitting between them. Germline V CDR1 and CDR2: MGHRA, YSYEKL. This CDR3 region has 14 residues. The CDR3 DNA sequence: TGCGCCAGCAGCCATAAACAGGGTGACACTGAAGCTTTCTTT. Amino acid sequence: CASSHKQGDTEAFF.

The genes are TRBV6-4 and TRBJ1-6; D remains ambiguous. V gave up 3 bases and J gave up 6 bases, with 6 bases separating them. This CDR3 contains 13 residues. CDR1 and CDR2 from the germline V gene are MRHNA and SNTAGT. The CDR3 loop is CASSEALNSPLHF. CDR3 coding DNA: TGTGCCAGCAGTGAAGCCCTTAATTCACCCCTCCACTTT.

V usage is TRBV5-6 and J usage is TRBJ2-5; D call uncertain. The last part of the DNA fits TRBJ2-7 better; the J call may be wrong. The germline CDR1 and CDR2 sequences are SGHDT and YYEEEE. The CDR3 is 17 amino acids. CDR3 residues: CASSLVGISGYLNEQYF. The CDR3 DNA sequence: TGTGCCAGCAGCTTGGTGGGTATTTCAGGCTACCTCAACGAGCAGTACTTC.

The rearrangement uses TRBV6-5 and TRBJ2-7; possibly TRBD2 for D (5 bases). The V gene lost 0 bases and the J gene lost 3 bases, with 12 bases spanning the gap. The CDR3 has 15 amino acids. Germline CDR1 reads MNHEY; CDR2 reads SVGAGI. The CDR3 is CASSYSIGGNYEQYF. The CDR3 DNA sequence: TGTGCCAGCAGTTACTCGATTGGAGGAAACTACGAGCAGTACTTC.

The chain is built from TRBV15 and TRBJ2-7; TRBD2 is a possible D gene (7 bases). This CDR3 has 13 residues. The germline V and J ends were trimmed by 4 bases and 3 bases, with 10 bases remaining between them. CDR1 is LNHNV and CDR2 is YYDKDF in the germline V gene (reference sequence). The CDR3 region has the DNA TGTGCCACCAGCACGGGGGGCCTCTACGAGCAGTACTTC. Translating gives CATSTGGLYEQYF.

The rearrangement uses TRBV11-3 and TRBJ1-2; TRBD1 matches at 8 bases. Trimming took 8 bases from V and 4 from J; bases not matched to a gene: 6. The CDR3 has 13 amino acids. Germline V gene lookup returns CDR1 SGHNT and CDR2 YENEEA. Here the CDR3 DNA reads TGTGCCAGCCGGGGACAGGACCCCTATGGCTACACCTTC. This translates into CASRGQDPYGYTF.

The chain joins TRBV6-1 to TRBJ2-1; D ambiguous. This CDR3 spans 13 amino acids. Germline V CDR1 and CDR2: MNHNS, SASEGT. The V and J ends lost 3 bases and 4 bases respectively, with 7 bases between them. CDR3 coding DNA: TGTGCCAGCAGTGATAACGGGTACAATGAGCAGTTCTTC. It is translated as CASSDNGYNEQFF.

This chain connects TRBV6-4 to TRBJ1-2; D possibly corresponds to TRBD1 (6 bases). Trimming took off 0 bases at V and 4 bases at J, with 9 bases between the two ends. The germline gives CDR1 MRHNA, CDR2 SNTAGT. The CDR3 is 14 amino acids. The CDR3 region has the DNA TGTGCCAGCAGTGACTCTGGGACACCCTATGGCTACACCTTC. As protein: CASSDSGTPYGYTF.